Following are 10 T cell receptor beta chains from one sample sequenced in a study of cytomegalovirus exposure and HLA in healthy donors. The PCR made use of 60 Vbeta and 13 Jbeta primers. TCRdb keeps only in-frame clones here, not all; method: immunoSEQ multiplex PCR. This table has some 130,000 clones, roughly 65% appearing once. Sequencing used PBMCs. The receptors stem from a man aged 35 to 55 in good health and CMV-seropositive.

V gene TRBV10-3 combines with J gene TRBJ1-2; the match to TRBD1 covers 8 bases. V lost 2 bases and J lost 5; bases outside the gene matches: 4. The CDR3 is 14 amino acids. The germline V gene has CDR1 ENHRY and CDR2 SYGVKD. The CDR3: CAISEQGASYGYTF. The DNA for the CDR3 is TGTGCCATCAGTGAGCAGGGGGCTAGTTATGGCTACACCTTC.

Concerning this clone itself: The sample holds other DNA sequences that translate to the same CDR3. J is TRBJ2-2 and V is TRBV7-2, with 10 bases fitting TRBD1. V dropped 5 bases and J dropped 6; count of bases not matched to a gene: 6. CDR3 length equals 15 residues. Germline V gene lookup returns CDR1 SGHTA and CDR2 FQGNSA. CDR3 nucleotide sequence: TGTGCCAGCAGCCTCTTGGGGACAGGGGCCGGGGAGCTGTTTTTT. This translates into CASSLLGTGAGELFF. Drawing the rest from reference TRBV7-2 and TRBJ2-2, the complete variable domain is GAGVSQSPSNKVTEKGKDVELRCDPISGHTALYWYRQSLGQGLEFLIYFQGNSAPDKSGLPSDRFSAERTGGSVSTLTIQRTQQEDSAVYLCASSLLGTGAGELFFGEGSRLTVL.

This clone was seen just once. The genes are TRBV6-5 and TRBJ1-6, with TRBD1 as a possible D gene (5 bases). Trimming stripped 5 bases from V and 2 bases from J, with 10 bases between. Germline V CDR1 and CDR2: MNHEY, SVGAGI. The CDR3 is made up of 15 amino acids. This chain's CDR3 is CASSTPQAYNSPLHF. CDR3 sequence (DNA): TGTGCCAGCAGTACCCCACAGGCCTATAATTCACCCCTCCACTTT.

The chain links TRBV27 to TRBJ1-5; D is undetermined. Germline values: CDR1 MNHEY, CDR2 SMNVEV (reference sequence). The V and J ends lost 5 bases and 7 bases respectively, with 21 bases between them. The CDR3 is 16 residues long. The DNA for the CDR3 is TGTGCCAGCAGTCCCGCCCTCGGGGAGCAGTGGCAGCCCCAGCATTTT. Amino acid sequence: CASSPALGEQWQPQHF.

Turning to this clone: The sample holds other DNA sequences that translate to the same CDR3. The V and J genes are TRBV4-1 and TRBJ2-5; 10 bases are a match to TRBD2. V lost 0 bases, J lost 11 bases, and 9 bases stayed unmatched. This CDR3 region has 15 residues. The germline V gene encodes CDR1 MGHRA and CDR2 YSYEKL. CDR3 loop: CASSQEAGGPREQYF. CDR3 DNA: TGCGCCAGCAGCCAAGAAGCGGGAGGGCCCCGGGAGCAGTACTTC.

The chain couples TRBV7-9 to TRBJ2-5, with 8 bases aligning to TRBD1. The CDR3 is made up of 14 amino acids. CDR1 and CDR2 from the germline V gene are SEHNR and FQNEAQ (reference sequence). Unmatched junction bases numbered 4, after V lost 5 bases and J lost 2 bases. The CDR3 DNA sequence: TGTGCCAGCAGCCCCGGACAGGGACAAGAGACCCAGTACTTC. It encodes CASSPGQGQETQYF.

The CDR3 coding sequence is TGTGCCAGCAGTTACTCGACTTTCAGCAATAATGGATGGGAGTATGGCTACACCTTC. It specifies CASSYSTFSNNGWEYGYTF. V and J are TRBV6-8 and TRBJ1-2; D is unresolved. Germline V gene sequence: CDR1 MNHGY, CDR2 SAAAGT. CDR3 size: 19 residues. Trimming removed 0 bases at V and 5 bases at J, with 25 bases between.

Worth noting for this clone: Different DNA sequences within this sample yield the same CDR3. The CDR3 loop is CSVEVVEGNELFF. CDR3 sequence (DNA): TGCAGCGTTGAAGTGGTGGAGGGAAACGAGCTGTTTTTT. This chain uses TRBV29-1 with TRBJ2-2; D might be TRBD2 (6 bases). The germline CDR1 and CDR2 sequences are SQVTM and ANQGSEA. This CDR3 spans 13 amino acids. Trimming took off 1 base at V and 11 bases at J, with 14 bases between the two ends.

This clone was detected a few times. This chain joins TRBV10-3 and TRBJ1-1, with 8 bases aligning to TRBD1. V was clipped by 6 bases and J by 7 bases; unmatched bases: 4. CDR3 size: 12 residues. CDR1 is ENHRY, CDR2 SYGVKD, per germline. In DNA form, the CDR3 reads TGTGCCATCAGCTTCGACAGGGGTGAAGCTTTCTTT. Its translation is CAISFDRGEAFF.

The rearrangement joins TRBV18 to TRBJ1-3; 9 nucleotides line up with TRBD1. The V and J ends lost 4 bases and 1 base, in that order; junction bases with no gene match: 14. The CDR3 extends over 19 amino acids. CDR1 and CDR2 from the germline V gene are KGHSH and LQKENI. The CDR3 spells CASSRPGTGRIYSGNTIYF. CDR3 bases: TGTGCCAGCTCACGGCCGGGGACAGGGCGGATTTATTCTGGAAACACCATATATTTT. The full variable domain, with the rest looked up from reference TRBV18 and TRBJ1-3, is NAGVMQNPRHLVRRRGQEARLRCSPMKGHSHVYWYRQLPEEGLKFMVYLQKENIIDESGMPKERFSAEFPKEGPSILRIQQVVRGDSAAYFCASSRPGTGRIYSGNTIYFGEGSWLTVV.